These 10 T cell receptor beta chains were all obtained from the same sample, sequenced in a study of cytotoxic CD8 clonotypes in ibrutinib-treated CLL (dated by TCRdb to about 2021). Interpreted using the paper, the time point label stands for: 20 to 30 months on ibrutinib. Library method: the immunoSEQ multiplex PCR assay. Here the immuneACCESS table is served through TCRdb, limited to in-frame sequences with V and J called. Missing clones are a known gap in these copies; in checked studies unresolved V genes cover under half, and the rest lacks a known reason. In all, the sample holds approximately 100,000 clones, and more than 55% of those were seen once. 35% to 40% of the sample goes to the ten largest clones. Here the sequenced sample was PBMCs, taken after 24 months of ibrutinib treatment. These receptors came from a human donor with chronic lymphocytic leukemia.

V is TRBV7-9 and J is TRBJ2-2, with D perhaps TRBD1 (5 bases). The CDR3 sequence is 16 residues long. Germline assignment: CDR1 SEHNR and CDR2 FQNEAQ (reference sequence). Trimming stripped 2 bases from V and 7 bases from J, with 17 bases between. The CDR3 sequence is CASSLIYQGRGGELFF. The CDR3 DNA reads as TGTGCCAGCAGCTTAATCTACCAGGGTCGAGGCGGGGAGCTGTTTTTT. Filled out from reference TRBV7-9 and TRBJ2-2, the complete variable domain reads DTGVSQNPRHKITKRGQNVTFRCDPISEHNRLYWYRQTLGQGPEFLTYFQNEAQLEKSRLLSDRFSAERPKGSFSTLEIQRTEQGDSAMYLCASSLIYQGRGGELFFGEGSRLTVL.

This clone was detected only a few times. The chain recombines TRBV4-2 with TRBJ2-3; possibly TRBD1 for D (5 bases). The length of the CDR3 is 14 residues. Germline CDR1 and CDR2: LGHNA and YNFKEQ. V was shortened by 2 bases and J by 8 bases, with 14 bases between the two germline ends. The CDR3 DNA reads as TGTGCCAGCAGCCAATCAACAGGTTCAGGTACGCAGTATTTT. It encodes CASSQSTGSGTQYF.

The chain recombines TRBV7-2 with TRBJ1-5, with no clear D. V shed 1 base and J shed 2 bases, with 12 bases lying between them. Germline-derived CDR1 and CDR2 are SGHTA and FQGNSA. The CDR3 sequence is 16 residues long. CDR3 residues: CASSLVAGEGNQPQHF. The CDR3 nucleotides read TGTGCCAGCAGCTTAGTAGCCGGGGAAGGCAATCAGCCCCAGCATTTT.

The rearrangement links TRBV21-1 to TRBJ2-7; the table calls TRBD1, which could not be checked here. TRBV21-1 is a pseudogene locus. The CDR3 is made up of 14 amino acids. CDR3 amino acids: CASSAGTGVSGQYF. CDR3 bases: TGTGCCAGCAGCGCAGGGACAGGGGTATCTGGGCAGTACTTC.

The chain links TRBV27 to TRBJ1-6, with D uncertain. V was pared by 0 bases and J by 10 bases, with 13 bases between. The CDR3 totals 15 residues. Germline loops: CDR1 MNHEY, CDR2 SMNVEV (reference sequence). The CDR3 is CASSLSPPPTSPLHF. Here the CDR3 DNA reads TGTGCCAGCAGTTTATCTCCCCCTCCAACCTCACCCCTCCACTTT.

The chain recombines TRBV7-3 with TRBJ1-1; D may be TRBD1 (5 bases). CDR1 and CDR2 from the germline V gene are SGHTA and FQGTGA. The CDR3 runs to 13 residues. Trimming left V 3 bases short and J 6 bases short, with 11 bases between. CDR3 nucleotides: TGTGCCAGCAGCTTTGGGGGGGACGCTGAAGCTTTCTTT. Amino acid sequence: CASSFGGDAEAFF. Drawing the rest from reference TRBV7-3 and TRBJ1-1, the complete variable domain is GAGVSQTPSNKVTEKGKYVELRCDPISGHTALYWYRQSLGQGPEFLIYFQGTGAADDSGLPNDRFFAVRPEGSVSTLKIQRTERGDSAVYLCASSFGGDAEAFFGQGTRLTVV.

For the CDR3, the DNA is TGTGCCAGCAGCGAGGGATCGGGTTCAGCCAAAAACATTCAGTACTTC. This encodes CASSEGSGSAKNIQYF. The chain uses TRBV7-3 and TRBJ2-4; D is perhaps TRBD2 (5 bases). Trimming pared 5 bases from V and 0 bases from J, leaving 14 bases between. Germline V gene data show CDR1 as SGHTA and CDR2 as FQGTGA. This CDR3 comprises 16 residues.

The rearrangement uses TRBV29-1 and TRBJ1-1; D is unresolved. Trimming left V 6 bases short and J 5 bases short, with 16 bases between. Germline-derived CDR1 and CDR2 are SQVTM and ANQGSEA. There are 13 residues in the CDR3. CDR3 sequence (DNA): TGCAGCGTAACCACTGCCCAGGAGACTGAAGCTTTCTTT. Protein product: CSVTTAQETEAFF.

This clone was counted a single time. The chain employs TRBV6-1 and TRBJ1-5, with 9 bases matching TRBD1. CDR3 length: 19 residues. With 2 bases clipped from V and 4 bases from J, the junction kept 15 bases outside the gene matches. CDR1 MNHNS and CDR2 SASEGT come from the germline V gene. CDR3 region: CASSEKVKGTGRSNQPQHF. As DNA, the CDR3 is TGTGCCAGCAGTGAAAAGGTGAAAGGGACAGGGCGAAGTAATCAGCCCCAGCATTTT.

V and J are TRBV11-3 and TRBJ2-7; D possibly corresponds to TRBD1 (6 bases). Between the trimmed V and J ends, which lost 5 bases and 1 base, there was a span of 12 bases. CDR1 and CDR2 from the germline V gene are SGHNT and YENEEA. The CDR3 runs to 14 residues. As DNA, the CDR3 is TGTGCCAGCAGCCGACGGGACAAATCCTACGAGCAGTACTTC. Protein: CASSRRDKSYEQYF.